This T cell receptor beta chain was obtained from a study of PD-1 blockade in mismatch repair-deficient tumors. Germline-derived CDR1 and CDR2 are MNHNS and SASEGT. This CDR3 contains 13 residues. V lost 7 bases and J 5 bases, leaving 14 bases between the germline ends. Measured with immunoSEQ multiplex PCR; TCRdb has only the in-frame clones, and not every one. The table lists some 110,000 clones, over 60% of them singletons. The clonotype originates from an adult with mismatch repair-deficient cancer. This rearrangement joins TRBV6-1 to TRBJ1-1; D is undetermined. The sample consisted of peripheral blood, taken 60 to 65 weeks after starting pembrolizumab. Written as DNA, the CDR3 is TGTGCCAGCACAGTGGGCTCGCTAACTGAAGCTTTCTTT. This gives the protein CASTVGSLTEAFF.